Below are 25 T cell receptor beta chains sequenced from a single sample in a study of shared clonotypes between healthy human individuals. Only in-frame clones appear in the TCRdb table, and some are missing; sequencing was by immunoSEQ multiplex PCR. The repertoire holds 150,000 to 200,000 clones, with over 50% as singletons. The sequenced material came from memory CD4+ T cells sorted from blood. Subset reported: CD45RA-negative fraction. The receptors stem from a man aged 25 to 40 in good health.

Regarding this clone: Other DNA sequences within the sample encode an identical CDR3. J is TRBJ2-7 and V is TRBV18; 7 nucleotides agree with TRBD1. The J segment lost 1 base and the V segment lost 6 bases, leaving 3 bases of the junction unmatched. The CDR3 extends over 13 amino acids. Germline-derived CDR1 and CDR2 are KGHSH and LQKENI. The CDR3 DNA is TGTGCCAGCTCCCCAGGGGGTTCCTACGAGCAGTACTTC. This gives the protein CASSPGGSYEQYF.

About this clone itself: Other nucleotide sequences in the sample specify the same CDR3. The rearrangement uses TRBV19 and TRBJ1-5; D gene ambiguous. The ends were cut back, 1 base at V and 5 bases at J, with 6 bases in the middle. The length of the CDR3 is 13 residues. Germline CDR1 is LNHDA and CDR2 is SQIVND (reference sequence). The CDR3: CASSIGRDQPQHF. The CDR3 DNA is TGTGCCAGTAGTATAGGGAGGGATCAGCCCCAGCATTTT.

J is TRBJ2-1 and V is TRBV19; D is undetermined. Germline V CDR1 and CDR2: LNHDA, SQIVND (reference sequence). The CDR3 is 14 amino acids. Between the trimmed V and J ends, which lost 6 bases and 4 bases, there was a span of 13 bases. DNA of the CDR3: TGTGCCAGTAGGGGCGGTTTAAAATACAATGAGCAGTTCTTC. It translates to CASRGGLKYNEQFF.

The gene calls are TRBV27 and TRBJ1-1, with D possibly TRBD1 on 6 matching bases. The CDR3 is made up of 14 amino acids. The V end was cut by 6 bases, the J end by 0 bases, with 11 bases between. CDR1 is MNHEY, CDR2 SMNVEV, per germline (reference sequence). The CDR3 loop reads CASSLRGLNTEAFF. The CDR3 nucleotides read TGTGCCAGCAGCCTCAGGGGACTGAACACTGAAGCTTTCTTT.

This clone has just one count. This chain connects TRBV27 to TRBJ2-7, with 7 nucleotides matching TRBD1. CDR1 is MNHEY, CDR2 SMNVEV, per germline (reference sequence). The J segment lost 2 bases and the V segment lost 3 bases, leaving 4 bases of the junction unmatched. CDR3 length: 14 residues. The CDR3 nucleotides read TGTGCCAGCAGTTTCAGCAGGGGGACCTACGAGCAGTACTTC. It encodes CASSFSRGTYEQYF.

This clone was detected once. The J gene is TRBJ2-1, the V gene TRBV10-3; D perhaps matches TRBD2 (6 bases). Germline V lookup: CDR1 ENHRY, CDR2 SYGVKD. Trimming pared 5 bases from V and 2 bases from J, leaving 7 bases between. The CDR3 has 13 residues. CDR3 protein: CAISRLAYNEQFF. CDR3 nucleotides: TGTGCCATCAGTCGACTAGCCTACAATGAGCAGTTCTTC.

J is TRBJ2-1 and V is TRBV13, with 9 bases aligning to TRBD1. Looked up from germline, CDR1 is PRHDT and CDR2 is FYEKMQ (reference sequence). V lost 3 bases to trimming and J lost 9 bases; unmatched junction nucleotides: 3. This CDR3 region has 13 residues. CDR3 loop: CASSFGQGSEQFF. The CDR3, as DNA: TGTGCCAGCAGCTTCGGACAGGGGAGTGAGCAGTTCTTC.

This rearrangement joins TRBV28 to TRBJ1-5; perhaps TRBD1 as D (6 bases). V shed 6 bases and J shed 0 bases, with 15 bases lying between them. In germline, CDR1 is MDHEN, CDR2 SYDVKM. CDR3 length: 16 amino acids. The CDR3 DNA sequence: TGTGCCAGCAGCATAAGTACAGGGTTTAGCAATCAGCCCCAGCATTTT. It yields the protein CASSISTGFSNQPQHF.

This chain joins TRBV18 and TRBJ2-1; tentatively, D is TRBD2 (6 bases). Trimming removed 1 base from V and 7 bases from J, with 17 bases in between. Germline CDR1 reads KGHSH; CDR2 reads LQKENI. This CDR3 comprises 16 residues. The CDR3 sequence: CASSPLSGYPLNEQFF. CDR3 coding DNA: TGTGCCAGCTCACCACTCAGCGGGTATCCCTTGAATGAGCAGTTCTTC.

The sample holds one count of this clone. The gene calls are TRBV5-4 and TRBJ2-1; TRBD2 matches 13 bases. Germline trimming cut 0 bases from V and 7 bases from J; bases unmatched to any gene: 13. The CDR3 totals 19 residues. Per germline, CDR1 SGHNT and CDR2 YYREEE (reference sequence). CDR3 region: CASSLVGLAGVSYGNEQFF. The CDR3, as DNA: TGTGCCAGCAGCTTGGTCGGACTAGCGGGAGTTTCCTATGGGAATGAGCAGTTCTTC.

The chain recombines TRBV5-8 with TRBJ1-1; no firm D call. Trimming took 5 bases from V and 10 from J, leaving 6 bases between them. CDR3 length: 9 amino acids. Germline-derived CDR1 and CDR2 are SGHTS and YDEGEE. The CDR3 protein is CASRKGAFF. The CDR3 bases are TGTGCCAGCAGAAAGGGAGCTTTCTTT.

The CDR3 spells CASSLVGVTGLFNEQFF. For the CDR3, the DNA is TGTGCCAGCAGCCTAGTCGGGGTGACGGGACTGTTCAATGAGCAGTTCTTC. The chain links TRBV7-8 to TRBJ2-1; D perhaps matches TRBD2 (6 bases). The CDR3 runs to 17 residues. Looked up from germline, CDR1 is SGHVS and CDR2 is FQNEAQ. V was pared by 5 bases and J by 6 bases, with 23 bases between.

The rearrangement uses TRBV5-8 and TRBJ2-2; 11 nucleotides agree with TRBD2. Germline V gene data show CDR1 as SGHTS and CDR2 as YDEGEE. This CDR3 is 17 amino acids long. J gave up 3 bases and V 0 bases, and 4 bases lay outside the gene matches. The CDR3 bases are TGTGCCAGCAGCTTGGCGGCTAGCGGGAGGTACACCGGGGAGCTGTTTTTT. The encoded protein is CASSLAASGRYTGELFF.

The table lists this clone with many counts. The chain recombines TRBV9 with TRBJ2-7; no firm D call. Trimming stripped 2 bases from V and 5 bases from J, with 20 bases between. The CDR3 is 16 amino acids. CDR1 SGDLS and CDR2 YYNGEE come from the germline V gene. The CDR3 DNA reads TGTGCCAGCAGCGTCAAATCTCTAGGGCCTCCCCACGAGCAGTACTTC. It yields the protein CASSVKSLGPPHEQYF.

The rearrangement links TRBV6-6 to TRBJ2-1; 10 bases align to TRBD2. The V segment lost 2 bases and the J segment 6 bases; nucleotides outside the gene matches: 7. Germline V CDR1 and CDR2: MNHNY, SVGAGI (reference sequence). The CDR3 totals 16 residues. The CDR3 reads CASSYPLAGVINEQFF. CDR3 nucleotide sequence: TGTGCCAGCAGTTACCCGCTAGCGGGAGTGATCAATGAGCAGTTCTTC.

V and J are TRBV2 and TRBJ2-2, with 7 nucleotides matching TRBD1. With 6 bases clipped from V and 5 bases from J, the junction kept 6 bases outside the gene matches. Germline V gene lookup returns CDR1 SNHLY and CDR2 FYNNEI. The CDR3 extends over 14 amino acids. The CDR3 coding sequence is TGTGCCAGCAGCAGGGACAGCACTACCGGGGAGCTGTTTTTT. It is translated as CASSRDSTTGELFF.

In its sample, this clone was seen once. The chain combines TRBV7-6 with TRBJ2-7; D remains unclear. This CDR3 has 13 residues. The V end lost 3 bases, the J end lost 7 bases, and 13 bases lay between the germline ends. Germline CDR1 SGHVS, CDR2 FNYEAQ. The CDR3 reads CASSLQNRGEQYF. CDR3 nucleotides: TGTGCCAGCAGCTTGCAGAACCGTGGGGAGCAGTACTTC.

This sequence joins TRBV7-2 and TRBJ2-2; maybe TRBD2 (5 bases). Trimming stripped 5 bases from V and 7 bases from J, with 8 bases between. The CDR3 runs 12 residues. Germline loops: CDR1 SGHTA, CDR2 FQGNSA. DNA of the CDR3: TGTGCCAGCAGCCGGGCGGGCGGGGAGCTGTTTTTT. As protein: CASSRAGGELFF.

The gene calls are TRBV7-2 and TRBJ1-2; the D gene is possibly TRBD1 (6 bases). The CDR3 loop spans 13 amino acids. Germline loops: CDR1 SGHTA, CDR2 FQGNSA. The CDR3 is CGVSGAANYGYTF. As DNA, the CDR3 is TGTGGCGTATCGGGGGCCGCGAACTATGGCTACACCTTC.

The chain couples TRBV5-4 to TRBJ2-1; TRBD2 matches at 8 bases. V lost 3 bases and J lost 7; bases outside the gene matches: 12. Germline assignment: CDR1 SGHNT and CDR2 YYREEE (reference sequence). There are 16 residues in the CDR3. The CDR3 loop reads CASSSKAGVAKNEQFF. The CDR3 nucleotides read TGTGCCAGCAGCTCAAAAGCGGGAGTCGCGAAGAATGAGCAGTTCTTC.

The chain has TRBV11-2 and TRBJ2-7; 13 bases fit TRBD2. The CDR3 is made up of 18 amino acids. Germline V CDR1 and CDR2: SGHAT, FQNNGV. V lost 5 bases and J lost 2; bases outside the gene matches: 12. In DNA, the CDR3 is TGTGCCAGCAGCCCTAGGGGGCGACTAGCGGGAGGACCCTACGAGCAGTACTTC. Its protein product is CASSPRGRLAGGPYEQYF.

V and J are TRBV7-3 and TRBJ2-5; TRBD2 agrees at 7 bases. Germline loops: CDR1 SGHTA, CDR2 FQGTGA. The CDR3 is 14 amino acids. V lost 8 bases, J lost 4 bases, and 10 bases stayed unmatched. The DNA for the CDR3 is TGTGCCAGCTCCCGGGGCGGGAGAGGAGAGACCCAGTACTTC. This codes for CASSRGGRGETQYF.

The rearrangement joins TRBV7-9 to TRBJ2-5; maybe TRBD2 (6 bases). CDR3 length equals 14 residues. Germline V gene data show CDR1 as SEHNR and CDR2 as FQNEAQ (reference sequence). With 2 bases removed from V and 10 bases from J, the gap between germline ends came to 17 bases. CDR3 sequence reads: CASSLNYGPGDQYF. As DNA, the CDR3 is TGTGCCAGCAGCTTAAACTACGGGCCGGGAGACCAGTACTTC.

This clone was recorded a few times. This sequence joins TRBV5-4 and TRBJ2-3, with 11 nucleotides matching TRBD2. The germline V gene has CDR1 SGHNT and CDR2 YYREEE (reference sequence). V trimming: 4 bases; J trimming: 6 bases; junction bases outside the gene matches: 4. CDR3 length: 14 amino acids. The CDR3 is CASSTTSGTDTQYF. CDR3 in DNA: TGTGCCAGCAGCACGACTAGCGGGACGGATACGCAGTATTTT.

The J gene is TRBJ2-7, the V gene TRBV9; TRBD2 might be the D (5 bases). Germline V gene sequence: CDR1 SGDLS, CDR2 YYNGEE. V lost 3 bases, J lost 0 bases, and 10 bases lay in between. This CDR3 has 14 residues. The CDR3 nucleotides are TGTGCCAGCAGCGCCATGGGGAGCTCCTACGAGCAGTACTTC. It is translated as CASSAMGSSYEQYF. The variable domain in full, with the rest retrieved from reference TRBV9 and TRBJ2-7, is DSGVTQTPKHLITATGQRVTLRCSPRSGDLSVYWYQQSLDQGLQFLIQYYNGEERAKGNILERFSAQQFPDLHSELNLSSLELGDSALYFCASSAMGSSYEQYFGPGTRLTVT.